This T cell receptor beta chain originates from a study of blood T cell repertoires in COVID-19 (TCRdb year 2020). For the wider study: Collaborator samples came from the United States, Italy and Spain and covered acute and convalescent phases of COVID-19. Samples came from the ongoing ImmuneRACE study (first 160 participants) plus 1,254 subjects from 6 global collaborators. The repertoires were made available in a free public database intended to serve as a resource for research on the immune response to SARS-CoV-2. The dataset comprised deeply sampled blood TCRbeta repertoires from subjects exposed to, actively infected with, or recovered from COVID-19. Sample metadata almost always included a de-identified subject ID, COVID-19 status, age in years and sex. Where available, HLA class I and class II types were taken from metadata supplied by the sample provider and were not determined by assay-based typing. The prospective study material was composed of cDNA or gDNA derived from T cells, B-cell-depleted T cells, or PBMCs. What the work shows at the level of the full study, not this receptor alone: The quantity of clinical and demographic metadata differed by source and by participant and was supplied without curation.

As encoded in the germline V gene (reference sequence), CDR1 is LNHDA while CDR2 is SQIVND. The CDR3 holds 17 amino acids from the cysteine to the phenylalanine. Here the CDR3 DNA is all that survives: 51 bases in frame from base 1. Relative to germline, V is missing 3 bases and J is missing 1 base, with 8 bases of the junction outside any gene match. Each collaborating institution followed its own protocols to collect whole blood in K2EDTA tubes. For TCRbeta analysis, collaborator samples were shipped as frozen whole blood, as isolated PBMCs, or as DNA extracted from either sample type. Comments on this clone: It lacks a known antigen. Base qualities are not recorded, but no much larger clone differs from it by a single base.

The immunoSEQ Assay, a bias-controlled multiplex PCR, was used to amplify TCRbeta CDR3 regions from genomic DNA. The study's processing was this. The number of nucleated cells in each sample was estimated by amplification of reference gene primers within the assay. To quantify the absolute abundance of each unique TCRbeta CDR3 rearrangement, sequence reads were collapsed and filtered. Productive Simpson clonality was computed per sample as the square root of Simpson's diversity index over productive rearrangements. Imported from immuneACCESS, the table was reduced by TCRdb to in-frame sequences with V and J called. These copies leave out some clones; in studies compared against another copy, an unresolved V gene accounts for under half, and the cause of the remainder is not known. Clone size and V and J calls were adopted from that table, with D and trimming inferred from the DNA. This sample comprises 110,000 to 150,000 clones, around 81% of them detected only once. In total, the top ten clones hold 8.2% of the sample.

The clonotype comes from a human donor in a cohort sampled during active COVID-19. The chain is encoded by TRBV19 joined to TRBJ2-3; 9 of the junction bases match TRBD1. The sample consisted of peripheral blood. This receptor carries the CDR3 CASSILQGAARTDTQYF. In nucleotides, the sequence is TGTGCCAGTAGTATCTTACAGGGGGCTGCTCGCACAGATACGCAGTATTTT.